The next 13 T cell receptor beta chains were all read from a single sample in a study of response to subunit inactivated influenza vaccine. TCRdb independently ran MiXCR on the RT-PCR reads; one entry per CDR3 protein. Among 400,000 to 550,000 distinct CDR3 sequences listed, about 25% were seen once. This sample comprised CD4+ T cells sorted from PBMCs, obtained around 5 days after vaccination. The receptor set was obtained from a man aged 50 or older who received an inactivated influenza vaccine.

The chain couples TRBV4-3 to TRBJ2-1; D may be TRBD2 (6 bases). V was shortened by 6 bases and J by 6 bases, with 18 bases between the two germline ends. Germline-derived CDR1 and CDR2 are LGHNA and YSLEER. This CDR3 region has 15 residues. CDR3 in amino acids: CASRPASGVSNEQFF. Written as DNA, the CDR3 is TGCGCCAGCAGACCCGCGTCGGGGGTCTCCAATGAGCAGTTCTTC.

This clonotype was found a few times. The genes are TRBV5-1 and TRBJ2-5; the match to TRBD1 covers 9 bases. V dropped 5 bases and J dropped 2; count of bases not matched to a gene: 4. Looked up from germline, CDR1 is SGHRS and CDR2 is YFSETQ. The CDR3 has 14 amino acids. The CDR3 coding sequence is TGCGCCAGCAGACCTGGACAGGGGCAAGAGACCCAGTACTTC. Protein: CASRPGQGQETQYF.

A few counts support this clonotype. The chain joins TRBV5-1 to TRBJ2-7, with 7 positions matching TRBD1. The V and J ends lost 0 bases and 4 bases, in that order; junction bases with no gene match: 10. The germline CDR1 and CDR2 sequences are SGHRS and YFSETQ. CDR3 size: 16 residues. CDR3 sequence: CASSLEGTATFYEQYF. For the CDR3, the DNA is TGCGCCAGCAGCTTGGAGGGGACAGCCACTTTTTACGAGCAGTACTTC.

The chain carries TRBV6-5 and TRBJ1-6; D not certain. Germline CDR1 is MNHEY and CDR2 is SVGAGI. The CDR3 length is 15 residues. Trimming took 0 bases from V and 7 from J, leaving 10 bases between them. The CDR3 spells CASSYSWGNNSPLHF. DNA for the CDR3: TGTGCCAGCAGTTACTCGTGGGGTAACAATTCACCCCTCCACTTT.

The table lists this clonotype with a few counts. The chain is built from TRBV24-1 and TRBJ1-2; 10 positions agree with TRBD1. V dropped 4 bases and J dropped 3; count of bases not matched to a gene: 4. The CDR3 runs 15 residues. Germline CDR1 and CDR2: KGHDR and SFDVKD. In DNA, the CDR3 is TGTGCCACCAGTGACCCGACAGGGGGCCACTATGGCTACACCTTC. It translates to CATSDPTGGHYGYTF.

This clonotype turned up a few times. This chain links TRBV6-2 or TRBV6-3 with TRBJ2-3; D is perhaps TRBD1 (6 bases). Germline CDR1 reads MNHEY; CDR2 reads SVGEGT. The CDR3 is 12 residues long. The V end lost 6 bases, the J end lost 4 bases, and 8 bases lay between the germline ends. The DNA of the CDR3 is TGTGCCAGCAGGGACAGCTCAGATACGCAGTATTTT. Protein sequence: CASRDSSDTQYF.

The rearrangement uses TRBV4-2 and TRBJ2-4; 10 positions match TRBD2. The germline V gene has CDR1 LGHNA and CDR2 YNFKEQ. The CDR3 covers 16 residues. V trimming: 0 bases; J trimming: 6 bases; junction bases outside the gene matches: 5. In DNA, the CDR3 is TGTGCCAGCAGCCAAGATCGGCTAGCGGGGGTAAACATTCAGTACTTC. It is translated as CASSQDRLAGVNIQYF.

The chain is built from TRBV28 and TRBJ1-6, with unresolved D. CDR1 and CDR2 from the germline V gene are MDHEN and SYDVKM. The CDR3 contains 17 residues. V was trimmed by 6 bases and J by 4 bases, leaving 19 bases between them. The CDR3 DNA reads TGTGCCAGCAGACGATTGGGGTCTGAGCCATATAATTCACCCCTCCACTTT. The encoded protein is CASRRLGSEPYNSPLHF. Full variable domain (remainder filled in from reference TRBV28 and TRBJ1-6): DVKVTQSSRYLVKRTGEKVFLECVQDMDHENMFWYRQDPGLGLRLIYFSYDVKMKEKGDIPEGYSVSREKKERFSLILESASTNQTSMYLCASRRLGSEPYNSPLHFGNGTRLTVT.

This chain connects TRBV4-2 to TRBJ2-1; 9 bases are a match to TRBD2. The CDR3 length is 19 residues. The germline gives CDR1 LGHNA, CDR2 YNFKEQ. The V gene end was trimmed by 3 bases and the J gene end by 7 bases; junction bases not matched to a gene: 19. CDR3 DNA sequence: TGTGCCAGCAGCCAGATCCCGCGGGGGGGCTTCTCTTCGGGGAATGAGCAGTTCTTC. This translates into CASSQIPRGGFSSGNEQFF.

The table lists this clonotype with a few counts. This rearrangement joins TRBV20-1 to TRBJ1-1; no reliable D call. Trimming pared 5 bases from V and 5 bases from J, leaving 18 bases between. Germline V lookup: CDR1 DFQATT, CDR2 SNEGSKA (reference sequence). This CDR3 has 14 amino acids. The CDR3 DNA sequence: TGCAGTGCTCTCCCACCGAGGGCGAGGACTGAAGCTTTCTTT. It is translated as CSALPPRARTEAFF.

In this sample, this clonotype turned up a few times. V gene TRBV5-1 combines with J gene TRBJ1-1, with 8 bases matching TRBD1. V was clipped by 6 bases and J by 4 bases; unmatched bases: 11. From germline, CDR1 is SGHRS and CDR2 YFSETQ. The CDR3 loop spans 15 amino acids. CDR3 DNA: TGCGCCAGCACCGGCCTGACAGGGGCGGTCACTGAAGCTTTCTTT. It yields the protein CASTGLTGAVTEAFF. Looking up the rest from reference TRBV5-1 and TRBJ1-1 gives the full variable domain: KAGVTQTPRYLIKTRGQQVTLSCSPISGHRSVSWYQQTPGQGLQFLFEYFSETQRNKGNFPGRFSGRQFSNSRSEMNVSTLELGDSALYLCASTGLTGAVTEAFFGQGTRLTVV.

This chain links TRBV7-9 with TRBJ1-6; maybe TRBD1 (6 bases). This CDR3 comprises 14 residues. Germline lookup yields CDR1 SEHNR and CDR2 FQNEAQ (reference sequence). Between the trimmed V and J ends, which lost 5 bases and 10 bases, there was a span of 15 bases. The DNA for the CDR3 is TGTGCCAGCAGCGCGGACAGCGGGTGGTCACCCCTCCACTTT. As protein: CASSADSGWSPLHF.

The chain employs TRBV20-1 and TRBJ2-5, with D tentatively TRBD2 (6 bases). This CDR3 is built from 12 residues. Germline V gives CDR1 DFQATT, CDR2 SNEGSKA (reference sequence). Trimming shortened V by 6 bases and J by 2 bases, and 10 bases separated the two germline ends. The CDR3 here is CSANGGQETQYF. CDR3 nucleotide sequence: TGCAGTGCCAACGGGGGTCAAGAGACCCAGTACTTC.